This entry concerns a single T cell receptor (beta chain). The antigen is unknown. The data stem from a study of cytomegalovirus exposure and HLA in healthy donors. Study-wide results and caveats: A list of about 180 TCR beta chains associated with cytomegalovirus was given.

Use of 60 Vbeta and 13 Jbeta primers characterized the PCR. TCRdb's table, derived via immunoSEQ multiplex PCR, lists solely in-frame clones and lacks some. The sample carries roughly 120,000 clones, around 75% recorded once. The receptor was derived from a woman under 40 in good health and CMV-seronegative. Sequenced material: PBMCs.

CDR3 in amino acids: CASSATGSDQPQHF. The CDR3 nucleotides are TGTGCCAGCAGCGCGACAGGGAGCGATCAGCCCCAGCATTTT. This sequence joins TRBV14 and TRBJ1-5, with TRBD1 matching 7 bases. With 5 bases clipped from V and 5 bases from J, the junction kept 6 bases outside the gene matches. The CDR3 is made up of 14 amino acids. CDR1 and CDR2 from the germline V gene are SGHDN and FVKESK.